This T cell receptor beta chain was identified in a study of cytomegalovirus exposure and HLA in healthy donors. Though probably carrying unrecorded immune exposures, donors were nominally healthy at sampling. On this clone: Its antigen is still unknown.

Study-wide results and limits: In a later analysis, V- and J-gene trimming of beta chains associated with a DCLRE1C missense variant, replicated independently. In an earlier analysis, in fewer than 700 donors, most V segments appeared productive either ~87% or ~30% of the time.

PCR primers comprised 60 Vbeta and 13 Jbeta primers. Produced via immunoSEQ multiplex PCR; TCRdb's table is partial and in-frame only. The profile shows about 120,000 clones, about 74% of them singletons. The CDR3 length is 16 residues. CDR1 and CDR2 (germline): SNHLY, FYNNEI. Trimming removed 1 base from V and 2 bases from J; junction bases left unmatched: 4. This sequence joins TRBV2 and TRBJ2-1, with 8 bases matching TRBD1. The sequence was collected from a woman between 40 and 55 years old in good health and CMV-seropositive. The sample taken for sequencing was PBMCs. CDR3 sequence reads: CASSEGTGPTYNEQFF. As DNA, the CDR3 is TGTGCCAGCAGTGAAGGGACAGGGCCAACCTACAATGAGCAGTTCTTC.